The 21 T cell receptor beta chains reported below all come from one sample, sequenced in a study of blood T cell repertoires in COVID-19. The method was immunoSEQ multiplex PCR; TCRdb's version includes in-frame clones alone and lacks a portion of them. Found here are around 140,000 clones, around four fifths of them singletons; the top ten hold approximately 2.4%. The sample was PBMCs or T cells enriched from blood (not recorded which). The receptors were sampled from a man aged 35 to 55 with acute COVID-19.

This chain connects TRBV24-1 to TRBJ2-7; maybe TRBD2 (6 bases). Trimming took off 4 bases at V and 8 bases at J, with 14 bases between the two ends. The CDR3 loop spans 13 amino acids. Germline CDR1 reads KGHDR; CDR2 reads SFDVKD. CDR3 nucleotides: TGTGCCACCAGTGACCGGGGACTCTTGAAGCAGTACTTC. This gives the protein CATSDRGLLKQYF.

The V gene is TRBV12-3 or TRBV12-4, the J gene TRBJ2-3, with D unresolved. Trimming pared 4 bases from V and 2 bases from J, leaving 7 bases between. There are 13 residues in the CDR3. CDR3: CASSWRSTDTQYF. The CDR3 coding sequence is TGTGCCAGCAGTTGGCGGTCCACAGATACGCAGTATTTT.

This chain links TRBV5-6 with TRBJ1-5, with 8 positions matching TRBD1. This CDR3 has 14 residues. Germline V CDR1 and CDR2: SGHDT, YYEEEE. The J segment lost 7 bases and the V segment lost 6 bases, leaving 9 bases of the junction unmatched. The CDR3 nucleotides read TGTGCCAGCACCCGGACAGGGTCGGAACAGCCCCAGCATTTT. It encodes CASTRTGSEQPQHF.

The rearrangement links TRBV7-2 to TRBJ2-3; D is unresolved. V was pared by 4 bases and J by 5 bases, with 13 bases between. The CDR3 extends over 14 amino acids. Germline CDR1 SGHTA, CDR2 FQGNSA. CDR3 DNA sequence: TGTGCCAGCAGCTCGAGATATTCCCTAGATACGCAGTATTTT. This gives the protein CASSSRYSLDTQYF.

The V call is TRBV7-3, the J call TRBJ1-1; tentative D call: TRBD1 (5 bases). The germline V and J ends were trimmed by 1 base and 3 bases, with 15 bases remaining between them. There are 16 residues in the CDR3. Looked up from germline, CDR1 is SGHTA and CDR2 is FQGTGA. CDR3 nucleotide sequence: TGTGCCAGCAGCTTAAATAGGGGAGGGTCAGACACTGAAGCTTTCTTT. Translated: CASSLNRGGSDTEAFF.

V is TRBV7-9 and J is TRBJ1-2; D possibly corresponds to TRBD1 (6 bases). Germline assignment: CDR1 SEHNR and CDR2 FQNEAQ (reference sequence). Trimming removed 4 bases from V and 6 bases from J, with 12 bases in between. This CDR3 is 13 amino acids long. The CDR3 nucleotides are TGTGCCAGCAGCTCCACACAGGGCAATGGCTACACCTTC. Protein product: CASSSTQGNGYTF.

The J gene is TRBJ2-7, the V gene TRBV3-1 (or the pseudogene TRBV3-2), with D possibly being TRBD1 (6 bases). In germline, CDR1 is LGHDT, CDR2 YNNKEL (reference sequence). Trimming pared 4 bases from V and 3 bases from J, leaving 10 bases between. The CDR3 extends over 13 amino acids. CDR3 sequence: CASSPRTVYEQYF. DNA of the CDR3: TGTGCCAGCAGCCCGAGGACAGTCTACGAGCAGTACTTC.

As DNA, the CDR3 is TGTGCCAGCAGCTTAGGGATACAGCGGGAGGCCCCAGATACGCAGTATTTT. Protein sequence: CASSLGIQREAPDTQYF. The gene calls are TRBV7-9 and TRBJ2-3; TRBD2 matches 9 bases. This CDR3 comprises 17 residues. Germline CDR1 and CDR2: SEHNR and FQNEAQ (reference sequence). The J segment lost 4 bases and the V segment lost 1 base, leaving 9 bases of the junction unmatched.

V and J are TRBV5-1 and TRBJ1-1; D is undetermined. Trimming took 3 bases from V and 2 from J, leaving 11 bases between them. The CDR3 is made up of 14 amino acids. The germline V gene has CDR1 SGHRS and CDR2 YFSETQ. The CDR3, as DNA: TGCGCCAGCAGCTCGGGTTACCCTAACACTGAAGCTTTCTTT. Translating gives CASSSGYPNTEAFF.

The chain is built from TRBV10-3 and TRBJ2-7; D perhaps matches TRBD2 (6 bases). The V gene lost 6 bases and the J gene lost 5 bases, with 11 bases spanning the gap. The CDR3 runs 12 residues. From germline, CDR1 is ENHRY and CDR2 SYGVKD. CDR3 protein: CAISLSGDEQYF. The CDR3 DNA follows: TGTGCCATCAGCCTGTCGGGGGACGAGCAGTACTTC.

This clone was detected only a few times. The chain uses TRBV19 and TRBJ2-7; maybe TRBD1 (5 bases). V was cut by 3 bases and J by 3 bases, with 15 bases left in between. This CDR3 region has 15 residues. The germline CDR1 and CDR2 sequences are LNHDA and SQIVND (reference sequence). CDR3 nucleotide sequence: TGTGCCAGTAGTATCGCCGCAGGGTACTTCTACGAGCAGTACTTC. Encoded protein: CASSIAAGYFYEQYF.

This chain connects TRBV12-5 to TRBJ2-3, with 10 bases matching TRBD1. This CDR3 is 15 amino acids long. CDR1 and CDR2 from the germline V gene are LGHNT and FRNRAP. Trimming at V came to 4 bases and at J to 4 bases, leaving 5 bases not matched to a gene. In DNA, the CDR3 is TGTGCTAGTGGTTCCGGACAGGGGGTTGCAGATACGCAGTATTTT. Translating it yields CASGSGQGVADTQYF.

The rearrangement links TRBV27 to TRBJ2-1; 10 bases are a match to TRBD2. The CDR3 runs 17 residues. J gave up 1 base and V 5 bases, and 8 bases lay outside the gene matches. The germline V gene has CDR1 MNHEY and CDR2 SMNVEV (reference sequence). The CDR3, as DNA: TGTGCCAGCAGTCCCCGGGAGACTAGCGGGTCCTACAATGAGCAGTTCTTC. Translation: CASSPRETSGSYNEQFF.

The chain has TRBV11-3 and TRBJ2-1; no clear D. V lost 2 bases and J 5 bases, leaving 7 bases between the germline ends. Germline lookup yields CDR1 SGHNT and CDR2 YENEEA. The CDR3 covers 13 residues. The CDR3: CASSLMSDNEQFF. In nucleotides, the CDR3 is TGTGCCAGCAGCTTAATGAGCGACAATGAGCAGTTCTTC.

This clone came up a few times. This chain connects TRBV30 to TRBJ2-7, with a weak D call TRBD2 (6 bases). This CDR3 is 11 amino acids long. Trimming removed 3 bases at V and 5 bases at J, with 8 bases between. Germline V gene sequence: CDR1 GTSNPN, CDR2 SVGIG (reference sequence). CDR3 sequence reads: CAWSGGNEQYF. The CDR3 bases are TGTGCCTGGAGCGGAGGGAACGAGCAGTACTTC.

The gene calls are TRBV2 and TRBJ2-3; 7 bases are shared with TRBD2. Looked up from germline, CDR1 is SNHLY and CDR2 is FYNNEI. Losses at the gene ends were 3 bases for V and 4 bases for J; bases not matched to a gene: 7. CDR3 size: 15 residues. CDR3 nucleotides: TGTGCCAGCAGTGATCCAAGCGGGGTGGCAGATACGCAGTATTTT. Protein sequence: CASSDPSGVADTQYF.

This clone was seen only once. The J gene is TRBJ1-5, the V gene TRBV30; 9 bases are a match to TRBD1. The CDR3 totals 18 residues. CDR1 is GTSNPN, CDR2 SVGIG, per germline (reference sequence). The V gene end was trimmed by 2 bases and the J gene end by 0 bases; junction bases not matched to a gene: 11. This CDR3 reads CAWSPGTGFWDSNQPQHF. The CDR3 DNA is TGTGCCTGGAGTCCCGGGACAGGGTTTTGGGATAGCAATCAGCCCCAGCATTTT. The full variable domain, rest sourced from reference TRBV30 and TRBJ1-5, is SQTIHQWPATLVQPVGSPLSLECTVEGTSNPNLYWYRQAAGRGLQLLFYSVGIGQISSEVPQNLSASRPQDRQFILSSKKLLLSDSGFYLCAWSPGTGFWDSNQPQHFGDGTRLSIL.

The rearrangement uses TRBV7-9 and TRBJ1-1; D is possibly TRBD1 (6 bases). The CDR3 is 15 amino acids. V dropped 5 bases and J dropped 1 base, with 14 bases sitting between them. CDR1 is SEHNR and CDR2 is FQNEAQ in the germline V gene (reference sequence). CDR3 in DNA: TGTGCCAGCAGCCCCAAGGGGGTCGCGAACACTGAAGCTTTCTTT. Its protein product is CASSPKGVANTEAFF.

This chain joins TRBV7-8 and TRBJ1-5, with 8 nucleotides matching TRBD1. Germline assignment: CDR1 SGHVS and CDR2 FQNEAQ. V was clipped by 4 bases and J by 0 bases; unmatched bases: 14. There are 19 residues in the CDR3. The CDR3 loop is CASSSFRDRKIYSNQPQHF. CDR3 in DNA: TGTGCCAGCAGCTCATTCCGGGACAGGAAAATTTATAGCAATCAGCCCCAGCATTTT.

The V gene is TRBV5-1, the J gene TRBJ2-1, with TRBD2 identical over 16 bases. This CDR3 region has 15 residues. Germline CDR1 is SGHRS and CDR2 is YFSETQ. J lost 10 bases, V lost 5 bases, and 6 bases had no gene match. DNA for the CDR3: TGCGCCAGCAGTTTAGGGACTAGCGGGAGGGACGAGCAGTTCTTC. Amino acids: CASSLGTSGRDEQFF.

The J gene is TRBJ2-7, the V gene TRBV6-5; D is possibly TRBD2 (5 bases). The length of the CDR3 is 15 residues. V lost 4 bases and J lost 7, with 20 bases in between. Germline V gene data show CDR1 as MNHEY and CDR2 as SVGAGI. The CDR3 spells CASSFLGADSLEQYF. The DNA for the CDR3 is TGTGCCAGCAGTTTCTTGGGAGCAGATTCACTAGAGCAGTACTTC.